These T cell receptor beta chains were read from a single sample in a study of blood T cell repertoires in COVID-19. Measured with immunoSEQ multiplex PCR; TCRdb has only the in-frame clones, and not every one. The sample consists of almost 250,000 clones, around 87% of them appearing once. The sample consisted of PBMCs or T cells enriched from blood (not recorded which). The receptors stem from a woman in her forties or fifties who had recovered from COVID-19. Each CDR3 is given with its conserved first and last residue. D genes are given only for firm matches. Size is stated for part of the rows, as once, few or many counts, or as a class when the clone is expanded.

d_gene: -
j_gene: TRBJ2-3
v_gene: TRBV7-9
abundance: many
CDR3nt: TGTGCCAGCAGCTTATGGTTCGGGACTACAGATACGCAGTATTTT
CDR3aa: CASSLWFGTTDTQYF

d_gene: TRBD2
j_gene: TRBJ2-1
v_gene: TRBV11-2
abundance: few
CDR3nt: TGTGCCAGCAGCTTTAGCGGGAGGGCAGAAAATGAGCAGTTCTTC
CDR3aa: CASSFSGRAENEQFF

d_gene: TRBD2
j_gene: TRBJ2-2
v_gene: TRBV3-1/TRBV3-2
abundance: -
CDR3nt: TGTGCCAGCAGCCAAGATCCCCCAGCGGGAGGGCCCAGAGGGGAGCTGTTTTTT
CDR3aa: CASSQDPPAGGPRGELFF

d_gene: -
j_gene: TRBJ1-2
v_gene: TRBV30
abundance: -
CDR3nt: TGTGCCTGGAGCAGGGAGGGTATTGGCTATGGCTACACCTTC
CDR3aa: CAWSREGIGYGYTF

d_gene: -
j_gene: TRBJ1-1
v_gene: TRBV5-1
abundance: -
CDR3nt: TGCGCCAGCAGCCTCGAGGGTGAAGCTTTCTTT
CDR3aa: CASSLEGEAFF

d_gene: -
j_gene: TRBJ2-1
v_gene: TRBV6-5
abundance: -
CDR3nt: TGTGCCAGCAGTTTGTCCCTAGCAGCCTACAATGAGCAGTTCTTC
CDR3aa: CASSLSLAAYNEQFF

d_gene: -
j_gene: TRBJ2-7
v_gene: TRBV6-5
abundance: -
CDR3nt: TGTGCCAGCCAATCCAAACAACATGTCTCCTACGAGCAGTACTTC
CDR3aa: CASQSKQHVSYEQYF

d_gene: -
j_gene: TRBJ1-6
v_gene: TRBV19
abundance: -
CDR3nt: TGTGCCAGTAGTATAGGGAGTTCACCCCTCCACTTT
CDR3aa: CASSIGSSPLHF

d_gene: TRBD1
j_gene: TRBJ1-2
v_gene: TRBV6-5
abundance: -
CDR3nt: TGTGCCAGCCAAAGACAGGGCGGCGGCTACACCTTC
CDR3aa: CASQRQGGGYTF

d_gene: TRBD2
j_gene: TRBJ2-3
v_gene: TRBV10-3
abundance: -
CDR3nt: TGTGCCATCAGAGCCCCACTAGCGGGGCGTAGCACAGATACGCAGTATTTT
CDR3aa: CAIRAPLAGRSTDTQYF

d_gene: TRBD2
j_gene: TRBJ2-1
v_gene: TRBV6-5
abundance: -
CDR3nt: TGTGCCAGCACCTGGGCTAGCGGCAAAGGAGGTGAGCAGTTCTTC
CDR3aa: CASTWASGKGGEQFF

d_gene: -
j_gene: TRBJ1-2
v_gene: TRBV27
abundance: -
CDR3nt: TGTGCCAGCAGTTTAGCAGGGACTCCTAACTATGGCTACACCTTC
CDR3aa: CASSLAGTPNYGYTF

d_gene: -
j_gene: TRBJ1-1
v_gene: TRBV27
abundance: -
CDR3nt: TGTGCCAGCAGTTTGGAGGCGATGGGCCCAGACACTGAAGCTTTCTTT
CDR3aa: CASSLEAMGPDTEAFF

d_gene: TRBD2
j_gene: TRBJ2-7
v_gene: TRBV6-5
abundance: -
CDR3nt: TGTGCCAGCAGTCCAGGGGCTAGCGGGAGTTACGAGCAGTACTTC
CDR3aa: CASSPGASGSYEQYF

d_gene: TRBD2
j_gene: TRBJ2-2
v_gene: TRBV6-5
abundance: -
CDR3nt: TGTGCCAGCCACGGCAGCGGGAGGGGCACCGGGGAGCTGTTTTTT
CDR3aa: CASHGSGRGTGELFF

d_gene: -
j_gene: TRBJ2-5
v_gene: TRBV9
abundance: -
CDR3nt: TGTGCCAGCAGCACCCCACGGGAGACCCAGTACTTC
CDR3aa: CASSTPRETQYF

d_gene: TRBD2
j_gene: TRBJ2-1
v_gene: TRBV28
abundance: -
CDR3nt: TGTGCCAGCAGTTTAATTCAGAGGGGACTAGCGAGGCAGTTCTTC
CDR3aa: CASSLIQRGLARQFF

d_gene: -
j_gene: TRBJ1-1
v_gene: TRBV10-3
abundance: -
CDR3nt: TGTGCCATCAGTAGCGCGGGGAGCGGTGAAGCTTTCTTT
CDR3aa: CAISSAGSGEAFF

d_gene: -
j_gene: TRBJ1-1
v_gene: TRBV12-3/TRBV12-4
abundance: -
CDR3nt: TGTGCCAGCAGTTCAGGGGTCGGCACTGAAGCTTTCTTT
CDR3aa: CASSSGVGTEAFF

d_gene: -
j_gene: TRBJ2-2
v_gene: TRBV19
abundance: -
CDR3nt: TGTGCCAGTAGTATAAGGGGTGACACCGGGGAGCTGTTTTTT
CDR3aa: CASSIRGDTGELFF

d_gene: TRBD1
j_gene: TRBJ1-5
v_gene: TRBV6-2/TRBV6-3
abundance: -
CDR3nt: TGTGCCAGCAGTTACTCCAGGACAGGGGTAGATCAGCCCCAGCATTTT
CDR3aa: CASSYSRTGVDQPQHF

d_gene: -
j_gene: TRBJ2-3
v_gene: TRBV7-2
abundance: -
CDR3nt: TGTGCCAGCAGCTTAGAAAGCTCCACAGATACGCAGTATTTT
CDR3aa: CASSLESSTDTQYF

d_gene: TRBD1
j_gene: TRBJ2-5
v_gene: TRBV19
abundance: -
CDR3nt: TGTGCCAGTAGTCTTTGGACAGGGGAAGAGACCCAGTACTTC
CDR3aa: CASSLWTGEETQYF

d_gene: -
j_gene: TRBJ2-6
v_gene: TRBV18
abundance: -
CDR3nt: TGTGCCAGCTCACCACCGTTGGCAGGGGACCTCTCTGGGGCCAACGTCCTGACTTTC
CDR3aa: CASSPPLAGDLSGANVLTF

d_gene: TRBD2
j_gene: TRBJ2-3
v_gene: TRBV5-1
abundance: -
CDR3nt: TGCGCCAGCAGCTCGGCGGGACTAGTAGATACGCAGTATTTT
CDR3aa: CASSSAGLVDTQYF

d_gene: TRBD2
j_gene: TRBJ2-7
v_gene: TRBV5-1
abundance: -
CDR3nt: TGCGCCAGCAGCCCGGGACTAGGTACATCCTACGAGCAGTACTTC
CDR3aa: CASSPGLGTSYEQYF

d_gene: -
j_gene: TRBJ2-5
v_gene: TRBV9
abundance: -
CDR3nt: TGTGCCAGCAGCAAACAGGTCCAAGAGACCCAGTACTTC
CDR3aa: CASSKQVQETQYF

d_gene: TRBD1
j_gene: TRBJ1-6
v_gene: TRBV30
abundance: few
CDR3nt: TGTGCCTGGAGTCGATTGGGACAGGGGCGGAATTCGGTTAATTCACCCCTCCACTTT
CDR3aa: CAWSRLGQGRNSVNSPLHF

d_gene: -
j_gene: TRBJ2-7
v_gene: TRBV19
abundance: -
CDR3nt: TGTGCCAGTAGCACGGGGTCCGGGGAAGGTTACGAGCAGTACTTC
CDR3aa: CASSTGSGEGYEQYF

d_gene: TRBD1
j_gene: TRBJ1-2
v_gene: TRBV28
abundance: -
CDR3nt: TGTGCCAGCAGCCCCCGGGACAGCTATGGCTACACCTTC
CDR3aa: CASSPRDSYGYTF

d_gene: TRBD1
j_gene: TRBJ1-4
v_gene: TRBV7-8
abundance: -
CDR3nt: TGTGCCAGCAGCTTAGTCGCAGGGGGTCCAACTAATGAAAAACTGTTTTTT
CDR3aa: CASSLVAGGPTNEKLFF

d_gene: -
j_gene: TRBJ1-1
v_gene: TRBV18
abundance: -
CDR3nt: TGTGCCAGCTCACCGACAGCGCCGAACACTGAAGCTTTCTTT
CDR3aa: CASSPTAPNTEAFF

d_gene: TRBD1
j_gene: TRBJ1-3
v_gene: TRBV30
abundance: once
CDR3nt: TGTGCCAGCCGGGACAGGCGCTCTGGAAACACCATATATTTT
CDR3aa: CASRDRRSGNTIYF

d_gene: TRBD2
j_gene: TRBJ2-2
v_gene: TRBV7-2
abundance: -
CDR3nt: TGTGCCAGCAGCCCTCAGACTAGCGGGAGGGCGAACACCGGGGAGCTGTTTTTT
CDR3aa: CASSPQTSGRANTGELFF

d_gene: TRBD2
j_gene: TRBJ2-1
v_gene: TRBV6-5
abundance: -
CDR3nt: TGTGCCAGCAGATCCGGGACTAGCGGGGTCGATGAGCAGTTCTTC
CDR3aa: CASRSGTSGVDEQFF

d_gene: -
j_gene: TRBJ2-7
v_gene: TRBV5-1
abundance: -
CDR3nt: TGCGCCAGCAGCCCGAGCGGAGCCTCCGAGCAGTACTTC
CDR3aa: CASSPSGASEQYF

d_gene: -
j_gene: TRBJ1-2
v_gene: TRBV19
abundance: -
CDR3nt: TGTGCCAGCCGTGGTTGGGACTCGAAAGGCTACACCTTC
CDR3aa: CASRGWDSKGYTF

d_gene: TRBD2
j_gene: TRBJ2-5
v_gene: TRBV2
abundance: -
CDR3nt: TGTGCCAGCAGTGATCTGGCGGGAGAAGAGACCCAGTACTTC
CDR3aa: CASSDLAGEETQYF

d_gene: -
j_gene: TRBJ2-1
v_gene: TRBV5-8
abundance: -
CDR3nt: TGTGCCAGCAGCTTGATTCGGAGCTCCTACAATGAGCAGTTCTTC
CDR3aa: CASSLIRSSYNEQFF

d_gene: -
j_gene: TRBJ1-3
v_gene: TRBV18
abundance: -
CDR3nt: TGTGCCAGCTCACCACAGGAGGGATACCCTCGTGGAAACACCATATATTTT
CDR3aa: CASSPQEGYPRGNTIYF

d_gene: -
j_gene: TRBJ2-7
v_gene: TRBV5-1
abundance: -
CDR3nt: TGCGCCAGCAGCCCGGACAGCGATTCCTACGAGCAGTACTTC
CDR3aa: CASSPDSDSYEQYF

d_gene: -
j_gene: TRBJ2-3
v_gene: TRBV10-3
abundance: -
CDR3nt: TGTGCCATCAGTGAATGGAAACCGGGATACGACACAGATACGCAGTATTTT
CDR3aa: CAISEWKPGYDTDTQYF

d_gene: -
j_gene: TRBJ2-1
v_gene: TRBV2
abundance: -
CDR3nt: TGTGCCAGCAGTGGAATGAGTGAGCAGTTCTTC
CDR3aa: CASSGMSEQFF

d_gene: TRBD2
j_gene: TRBJ2-7
v_gene: TRBV28
abundance: -
CDR3nt: TGTGCCAGCAGTTTAACTAGCGGGAGTTCCTACGAGCAGTACTTC
CDR3aa: CASSLTSGSSYEQYF

d_gene: TRBD1
j_gene: TRBJ2-7
v_gene: TRBV5-6
abundance: -
CDR3nt: TGTGCCAGCAGCTTCCGACAGGGGGCTGCTTTGTACGAGCAGTACTTC
CDR3aa: CASSFRQGAALYEQYF

d_gene: -
j_gene: TRBJ1-2
v_gene: TRBV27
abundance: -
CDR3nt: TGTGCCAGCAGTTCGGCGGTACTCTATGGCTACACCTTC
CDR3aa: CASSSAVLYGYTF

d_gene: TRBD1
j_gene: TRBJ2-2
v_gene: TRBV7-9
abundance: -
CDR3nt: TGTGCCAGCAGCACTAAGGACAGGGCGAACACCGGGGAGCTGTTTTTT
CDR3aa: CASSTKDRANTGELFF

d_gene: -
j_gene: TRBJ1-5
v_gene: TRBV28
abundance: -
CDR3nt: TGTGCCAGCAGGCCGCAGTATCGCAATCAGCCCCAGCATTTT
CDR3aa: CASRPQYRNQPQHF

d_gene: -
j_gene: TRBJ2-7
v_gene: TRBV6-1
abundance: -
CDR3nt: TGTGCCAGCAGTGAAATTTACGGCTCCTACGAGCAGTACTTC
CDR3aa: CASSEIYGSYEQYF

d_gene: -
j_gene: TRBJ1-5
v_gene: TRBV18
abundance: -
CDR3nt: TGTGCCAGCTCCGAGGGTAGCAATCAGCCCCAGCATTTT
CDR3aa: CASSEGSNQPQHF

d_gene: -
j_gene: TRBJ1-2
v_gene: TRBV7-3
abundance: -
CDR3nt: TGTGCCAGCAGCCCCTCGGGGGATGGCTACACCTTC
CDR3aa: CASSPSGDGYTF

d_gene: TRBD2
j_gene: TRBJ2-1
v_gene: TRBV7-7
abundance: once
CDR3nt: TGTGCTAGCAGCCTCGGGACTAGCTCCAATGAGCAGTTCTTC
CDR3aa: CASSLGTSSNEQFF

d_gene: TRBD2
j_gene: TRBJ2-6
v_gene: TRBV28
abundance: -
CDR3nt: TGTGCCAGCAGTTCCGGGGGAGGGGCTGGGGCCAACGTCCTGACTTTC
CDR3aa: CASSSGGGAGANVLTF